This T cell receptor beta chain was identified during a study of identical twins. Germline V lookup: CDR1 DFQATT, CDR2 SNEGSKA (reference sequence). V was trimmed by 3 bases and J by 5 bases, leaving 10 bases between them. The CDR3 contains 12 residues. TCRdb passed the 5' RACE reads through MiXCR, listing each CDR3 protein once. There are fewer than 500,000 distinct CDR3 sequences in the sample; around 24% occur only once, and 2.9% lies in the top ten. This sample was shared with a second study, whose subject was T cells expressing NK-cell markers.

The sample taken for sequencing was CD4+ T cells sorted from blood. This TCR was recovered from a woman between 18 and 29 years old in good health. The rearrangement uses TRBV20-1 and TRBJ1-1; D is perhaps TRBD1 (6 bases). CDR3 nucleotides: TGCAGTGCTAGCGGACAGAGGACTGAAGCTTTCTTT. As protein: CSASGQRTEAFF.